This TCR beta chain appears in the sequencing data of a study of T cell responses to AZD1222 COVID-19 vaccine. Produced via immunoSEQ multiplex PCR; TCRdb's table is partial and in-frame only. The sample comprises tens of thousands of clones, under 95% of which are singletons, and about 20% rests with the top ten. The CDR3 covers 16 residues. Trimming took 6 bases from V and 6 from J, leaving 20 bases between them. The germline CDR1 and CDR2 sequences are MNHEY and SMNVEV (reference sequence). V and J are TRBV27 and TRBJ2-2; D perhaps matches TRBD2 (5 bases). Sequencing used peripheral blood, obtained on day 0 of AZD1222 vaccination. This receptor was obtained from an adult in good health. As DNA, the CDR3 is TGTGCCAGCAGACCTAGGGCGGGTCGGGCGGCCGGGGAGCTGTTTTTT. Translation: CASRPRAGRAAGELFF.